Sequencing of this T cell receptor beta chain was carried out in a study of blood T cell repertoires in COVID-19. Overall study: Sources were T cells, B-cell-depleted T cells, or PBMCs; the material itself was cDNA or gDNA.

CDR1 is SGHTA, CDR2 FQGTGA, per germline. The V segment lost 4 bases and the J segment 5 bases; nucleotides outside the gene matches: 9. This CDR3 contains 15 residues. Here immunoSEQ multiplex PCR was the method, and the copy in TCRdb shows in-frame clones only, minus some. The sample comprises approximately 90,000 clones, over 80% of which are singletons, and nearly 3.5% rests with the top ten. The rearrangement joins TRBV7-3 to TRBJ1-1, with TRBD1 identical over 8 bases. The receptor was isolated from a man aged 45 to 65 with acute or convalescent COVID-19. Sample: peripheral blood. The CDR3 DNA reads TGTGCCAGCAGCTCCCAGGGACAGGCGGGGACTGAAGCTTTCTTT. Its protein is CASSSQGQAGTEAFF.